The TCR beta chain under discussion was sequenced for a study of shared clonotypes between healthy human individuals. The wider study: Researchers assigned three CD4 naive, three CD4 memory, two CD8 naive and one CD8 memory plate to each donor.

The V gene's germline CDR1 is SEHNR and CDR2 FQNEAQ (reference sequence). The CDR3 contains 15 residues. The ends lost 2 bases at V and 2 bases at J; junction bases unmatched: 3. Only CD45RO-negative cells positively selected for CCR7 counted as naive CD8 cells, so terminally differentiated effector memory CD45RA+ cells were excluded. Assay: immunoSEQ multiplex PCR; the TCRdb copy retains only in-frame clones and omits some. The sample lists millions of clones, 90% to 95% occurring once. The specimen was naive CD8+ T cells from PBMCs. The TCR comes from a man aged 18 to 29 in good health. Some clones in this sample may be carry-over from other donors' samples. The chain recombines TRBV7-9 with TRBJ2-1; the match to TRBD2 covers 7 bases. For the CDR3, the DNA is TGTGCCAGCAGCTTACAGCGGGGACCCTACAATGAGCAGTTCTTC. It specifies CASSLQRGPYNEQFF.